This T cell receptor beta chain was observed in a study of T-cell reconstitution after alpha-beta-depleted transplantation in children. This clonotype was recorded at least ten times. Unique molecular identifiers were incorporated when the TCRbeta library was constructed. A single record per CDR3 protein comes from TCRdb applying MiXCR to the PCR reads. In the table there are 230,000 or so distinct CDR3 sequences, 9.7% of which are singletons. Germline-derived CDR1 and CDR2 are SGHRS and YFSETQ. This CDR3 region has 14 residues. The V and J ends lost 1 base and 8 bases, in that order; junction bases with no gene match: 7.

The origin of this receptor is a human donor who donated a stem cell graft to a child with SCID. The specimen comprised PBMCs from the stem cell graft donor, sampled from the stem cell graft. This chain joins TRBV5-1 and TRBJ1-2, with 8 bases lining up with TRBD1. The CDR3 DNA reads as TGCGCCAGCAGCTTGCAGGACAGGGCCGGCGGCTACACCTTC. Translating gives CASSLQDRAGGYTF. Full variable domain (missing parts from reference TRBV5-1 and TRBJ1-2): KAGVTQTPRYLIKTRGQQVTLSCSPISGHRSVSWYQQTPGQGLQFLFEYFSETQRNKGNFPGRFSGRQFSNSRSEMNVSTLELGDSALYLCASSLQDRAGGYTFGSGTRLTVV.